These 20 T cell receptor beta chains originate from one sample sequenced in a study of blood T cell repertoires in COVID-19. The data were produced by immunoSEQ multiplex PCR, yet TCRdb's version contains in-frame clones alone and is incomplete. In the table there are more than 200,000 clones, around nine tenths of which are singletons. The sequenced sample consisted of PBMCs or T cells enriched from blood (not recorded which). The receptors come from a woman in her fifties or sixties who had recovered from COVID-19.

The V gene is TRBV27, the J gene TRBJ1-1; D possibly corresponds to TRBD1 (5 bases). V lost 4 bases and J lost 0, with 12 bases in between. Germline CDR1 is MNHEY and CDR2 is SMNVEV (reference sequence). The CDR3 loop spans 15 amino acids. In nucleotides, the CDR3 is TGTGCCAGCAGTTCAAGACAGCGTATGAACACTGAAGCTTTCTTT. This gives the protein CASSSRQRMNTEAFF.

V and J are TRBV7-3 and TRBJ1-1, with 7 bases that match TRBD1. This CDR3 spans 13 amino acids. V was pared by 5 bases and J by 5 bases, with 5 bases of the junction left unmatched. In germline, CDR1 is SGHTA, CDR2 FQGTGA. The CDR3, as DNA: TGTGCCAGCAGCCTTACAGGGGTAACTGAAGCTTTCTTT. Amino acids: CASSLTGVTEAFF.

The chain joins TRBV24-1 to TRBJ2-1; 9 nucleotides line up with TRBD2. The CDR3 spans 16 residues. Germline V CDR1 and CDR2: KGHDR, SFDVKD. Trimming cost V 1 base and J 6 bases; bases outside gene matches: 6. CDR3 in amino acids: CATSDFGREGSNEQFF. The CDR3 nucleotides are TGTGCCACCAGTGATTTCGGGCGGGAGGGTTCCAATGAGCAGTTCTTC.

The chain recombines TRBV7-8 with TRBJ1-1; 7 nucleotides agree with TRBD1. Germline V gene sequence: CDR1 SGHVS, CDR2 FQNEAQ. V dropped 2 bases and J dropped 4; count of bases not matched to a gene: 4. The CDR3 consists of 14 residues. This CDR3 is CASSLFSGGTEAFF. CDR3 DNA sequence: TGTGCCAGCAGCTTATTTTCAGGGGGCACTGAAGCTTTCTTT. Supplemented by reference TRBV7-8 and TRBJ1-1, the full variable domain reads GAGVSQSPRYKVAKRGQDVALRCDPISGHVSLFWYQQALGQGPEFLTYFQNEAQLDKSGLPSDRFFAERPEGSVSTLKIQRTQQEDSAVYLCASSLFSGGTEAFFGQGTRLTVV.

This chain uses TRBV5-4 with TRBJ2-5; TRBD1 agrees at 7 bases. CDR1 SGHNT and CDR2 YYREEE come from the germline V gene (reference sequence). This CDR3 region has 14 residues. V dropped 6 bases and J dropped 2; count of bases not matched to a gene: 7. CDR3 nucleotide sequence: TGTGCCAGCACCTATAGGGGACAGCAAGAGACCCAGTACTTC. Translating it yields CASTYRGQQETQYF.

V gene TRBV14 combines with J gene TRBJ1-2, with D perhaps matching TRBD1 (5 bases). The CDR3 length is 17 residues. Trimming took 6 bases from V and 6 from J, leaving 26 bases between them. Germline CDR1 is SGHDN and CDR2 is FVKESK. In DNA form, the CDR3 reads TGTGCCAGCAGTGAAAGGGCAGGGCGAAGAATGGTTGATGGCTACACCTTC. As protein: CASSERAGRRMVDGYTF.

The V and J genes are TRBV5-1 and TRBJ1-6, with 8 bases fitting TRBD1. The V segment lost 2 bases and the J segment 8 bases; nucleotides outside the gene matches: 6. CDR1 and CDR2 from the germline V gene are SGHRS and YFSETQ. The CDR3 is 15 residues long. The CDR3 here is CASSFRTGTDSPLHF. The CDR3 DNA reads TGCGCCAGCAGCTTTCGGACAGGGACGGATTCACCCCTCCACTTT.

The CDR3 DNA sequence: TGTGCCAGCAGCCAGGACTTCAGCTCCTACAATGAGCAGTTCTTC. Its protein is CASSQDFSSYNEQFF. This chain uses TRBV7-3 with TRBJ2-1, with D tentatively TRBD2 (5 bases). Germline values: CDR1 SGHTA, CDR2 FQGTGA. The CDR3 runs 15 residues. The ends were cut back, 5 bases at V and 0 bases at J, with 11 bases in the middle.

This chain joins TRBV28 and TRBJ1-4; 10 nucleotides match TRBD1. V dropped 4 bases and J dropped 7; count of bases not matched to a gene: 12. The CDR3 sequence is 17 residues long. Germline V gene data show CDR1 as MDHEN and CDR2 as SYDVKM. The CDR3 bases are TGTGCCAGCAGTTCCCTCAGGAGCGGGACAGGGGTTGAAAAACTGTTTTTT. Amino acids: CASSSLRSGTGVEKLFF.

The chain joins TRBV5-6 to TRBJ1-2; tentative D call: TRBD1 (6 bases). CDR1 and CDR2 from the germline V gene are SGHDT and YYEEEE. Trimming stripped 2 bases from V and 0 bases from J, with 14 bases between. The CDR3 totals 16 residues. Here the CDR3 DNA reads TGTGCCAGCAGCTTCGATACCGGACAGTCTAACTATGGCTACACCTTC. Protein: CASSFDTGQSNYGYTF.

V is TRBV28 and J is TRBJ1-2; D unclear. CDR1 and CDR2 (germline): MDHEN, SYDVKM. This CDR3 has 14 residues. Trimming removed 5 bases from V and 0 bases from J, with 10 bases in between. This CDR3 is CASSVVSANYGYTF. DNA of the CDR3: TGTGCCAGCAGTGTGGTTAGCGCTAACTATGGCTACACCTTC.

This clone occurred a few times. The V gene is TRBV10-3, the J gene TRBJ1-3; possible D gene TRBD1, 5 bases. V dropped 11 bases and J dropped 1 base, with 6 bases sitting between them. The germline V gene has CDR1 ENHRY and CDR2 SYGVKD. The CDR3 is 11 amino acids. DNA for the CDR3: TGTGCCGGGGGGTCTGGAAACACCATATATTTT. Its translation is CAGGSGNTIYF.

The genes are TRBV10-3 and TRBJ1-5; D might be TRBD1 (5 bases). The CDR3 has 15 residues. Germline CDR1 is ENHRY and CDR2 is SYGVKD. V was trimmed by 6 bases and J by 0 bases, leaving 12 bases between them. This chain's CDR3 is CAISPTEYSNQPQHF. As DNA, the CDR3 is TGTGCCATCAGCCCGACAGAGTATAGCAATCAGCCCCAGCATTTT.

The chain joins TRBV4-3 to TRBJ2-3, with a possible D match to TRBD2 (6 bases). CDR3 length: 14 amino acids. The germline CDR1 and CDR2 sequences are LGHNA and YSLEER. Trimming took off 3 bases at V and 5 bases at J, with 12 bases between the two ends. The CDR3 nucleotides are TGCGCCAGCAGCCATGCGTCGACTAGAGATACGCAGTATTTT. As protein: CASSHASTRDTQYF.

The J gene is TRBJ1-2, the V gene TRBV30; a possible D gene is TRBD1 (6 bases). This CDR3 comprises 13 residues. Per the germline V gene, CDR1 is GTSNPN and CDR2 is SVGIG (reference sequence). Trimming cost V 2 bases and J 4 bases, with 11 bases left between them. CDR3 DNA: TGTGCCTGGAGTTTAACAGGGACCTATGGCTACACCTTC. This sequence encodes CAWSLTGTYGYTF.

This chain joins TRBV3-1 (or the pseudogene TRBV3-2) and TRBJ1-3, with TRBD1 matching 8 bases. V lost 7 bases to trimming and J lost 0 bases; unmatched junction nucleotides: 5. There are 15 residues in the CDR3. The germline V gene has CDR1 LGHDT and CDR2 YNNKEL (reference sequence). CDR3: CASIGTGFSGNTIYF. The CDR3 DNA reads as TGTGCCAGCATCGGGACAGGCTTCTCTGGAAACACCATATATTTT.

The chain has TRBV6-5 and TRBJ2-7; D not resolved. Germline V gives CDR1 MNHEY, CDR2 SVGAGI. Between the trimmed V and J ends, which lost 6 bases and 5 bases, there was a span of 8 bases. This CDR3 has 11 residues. The CDR3 DNA reads TGTGCCAGCAGGAGAGAAGACGAGCAGTACTTC. Translated, it gives CASRREDEQYF.

This chain uses TRBV30 with TRBJ1-1, with D perhaps TRBD1 (6 bases). The germline V gene encodes CDR1 GTSNPN and CDR2 SVGIG (reference sequence). The CDR3 consists of 15 residues. The CDR3 DNA sequence: TGTGCGTACAGGGCGACCTCCACGGCGTTATCTGAAGCTTTCTTT. It yields the protein CAYRATSTALSEAFF.

V usage is TRBV7-3 and J usage is TRBJ2-5, with 8 positions matching TRBD2. Losses at the gene ends were 1 base for V and 2 bases for J; bases not matched to a gene: 3. Looked up from germline, CDR1 is SGHTA and CDR2 is FQGTGA. This CDR3 region has 15 residues. CDR3 region: CASSLIAGGQETQYF. DNA of the CDR3: TGTGCCAGCAGCTTAATTGCGGGAGGTCAAGAGACCCAGTACTTC.

The rearrangement uses TRBV6-4 and TRBJ2-2; the D gene is possibly TRBD2 (5 bases). In germline, CDR1 is MRHNA, CDR2 SNTAGT. V gave up 9 bases and J gave up 3 bases, with 14 bases separating them. The length of the CDR3 is 14 residues. CDR3 sequence reads: CASSEGSDTGELFF. DNA for the CDR3: TGTGCCAGTTCCGAGGGCTCAGACACCGGGGAGCTGTTTTTT.